Reported below is one T cell receptor (beta chain). What it binds is not known. There are 14 residues in the CDR3. Looked up from germline, CDR1 is SGHRS and CDR2 is YFSETQ. Trimming took 3 bases from V and 5 from J, leaving 13 bases between them. The data stem from a study of cytomegalovirus exposure and HLA in healthy donors. Whole-study results and caveats: In most subjects, TCR beta sequences reportedly gave accurate predictions of HLA-A and HLA-B alleles.

PCR used 60 Vbeta primers and 13 Jbeta primers. TCRdb keeps only in-frame clones here, not all; method: immunoSEQ multiplex PCR. The repertoire holds over 95,000 clones, with over 75% as singletons. The TCR originated in a woman younger than 45 in good health and CMV-seropositive. The material sequenced was PBMCs. The J gene is TRBJ2-3, the V gene TRBV5-1; the D gene is possibly TRBD1 (6 bases). CDR3 bases: TGCGCCAGCAGCTCTTCGACAGGTGGAGATACGCAGTATTTT. This translates into CASSSSTGGDTQYF.